The 9 T cell receptor beta chains reported below all come from one sample, sequenced in a study of blood T cell repertoires in COVID-19. Profiled with immunoSEQ multiplex PCR; TCRdb holds only in-frame clones, not every one. The sample consists of fewer than 250,000 clones, less than 90% of them appearing once. Input material: peripheral blood. All receptors derive from a man aged 25 to 40 with active or convalescent COVID-19.

The V gene is TRBV5-6, the J gene TRBJ2-4; 7 bases line up with TRBD1. This CDR3 has 15 amino acids. The trim removed 0 bases at V and 4 bases at J, leaving 4 bases unmatched. From germline, CDR1 is SGHDT and CDR2 YYEEEE. CDR3: CASSLAAGGKNIQYF. The CDR3 coding sequence is TGTGCCAGCAGCTTGGCGGCAGGGGGAAAAAACATTCAGTACTTC.

The V call is TRBV7-2, the J call TRBJ2-3; D perhaps matches TRBD1 (5 bases). The CDR3 covers 14 residues. Germline lookup yields CDR1 SGHTA and CDR2 FQGNSA. V lost 2 bases and J 0 bases, leaving 6 bases between the germline ends. CDR3 sequence: CASSLRQSTDTQYF. CDR3 DNA: TGTGCCAGCAGCTTAAGACAGAGCACAGATACGCAGTATTTT.

The CDR3 protein is CASSLNGGVGYTF. The DNA of the CDR3 is TGTGCCAGCAGCTTAAATGGGGGCGTCGGCTACACCTTC. The rearrangement links TRBV7-9 to TRBJ1-2; possible D gene TRBD1, 6 bases. V gave up 2 bases and J gave up 8 bases, with 12 bases separating them. This CDR3 contains 13 residues. The V gene's germline CDR1 is SEHNR and CDR2 FQNEAQ (reference sequence).

The V gene is TRBV25-1, the J gene TRBJ2-5, with TRBD2 as a possible D gene (5 bases). CDR1 and CDR2 (germline): MGHDK, SYGVNS. The CDR3 loop spans 17 amino acids. Between the trimmed V and J ends, which lost 2 bases and 2 bases, there was a span of 18 bases. The CDR3 nucleotides read TGTGCCAGCAGTGAAGGCCGTCGTGGGTCGGGGCAAGAGACCCAGTACTTC. Translated, it gives CASSEGRRGSGQETQYF.

This clone was detected only a few times. The chain has TRBV24-1 and TRBJ2-5; 11 bases are a match to TRBD1. Germline V gives CDR1 KGHDR, CDR2 SFDVKD. V lost 7 bases to trimming and J lost 4 bases; unmatched junction nucleotides: 1. CDR3 size: 13 residues. The CDR3 sequence is CATSGQGAETQYF. CDR3 coding DNA: TGTGCCACCAGCGGACAGGGGGCAGAGACCCAGTACTTC.

V gene TRBV6-5 combines with J gene TRBJ1-6, with unresolved D. V lost 6 bases to trimming and J lost 11 bases, with 8 bases between them. This CDR3 has 11 amino acids. Germline values: CDR1 MNHEY, CDR2 SVGAGI. DNA for the CDR3: TGTGCCAGCAGCCCGTCCCCACCCCTCCACTTT. It codes for CASSPSPPLHF.

This chain connects TRBV7-3 to TRBJ2-1, with TRBD2 identical over 7 bases. There are 15 residues in the CDR3. The germline V gene encodes CDR1 SGHTA and CDR2 FQGTGA. V was pared by 2 bases and J by 7 bases, with 8 bases of the junction left unmatched. This chain's CDR3 is CASSLFSGGWNEQFF. CDR3 bases: TGTGCCAGCAGCTTATTCTCGGGAGGATGGAATGAGCAGTTCTTC.

This clone was picked up a small number of times. The chain couples TRBV2 to TRBJ1-6; TRBD1 aligns across 9 bases. The J segment lost 6 bases and the V segment lost 7 bases, leaving 7 bases of the junction unmatched. The CDR3 contains 15 residues. The germline V gene has CDR1 SNHLY and CDR2 FYNNEI. The CDR3 DNA is TGTGCCAGCAACTTACAGGGGGCCCTTAATTCACCCCTCCACTTT. This encodes CASNLQGALNSPLHF.

This clone was observed a single time. The CDR3 spells CASSLVGQANEKLFF. In DNA form, the CDR3 reads TGTGCCAGCAGCTTAGTGGGACAGGCTAATGAAAAACTGTTTTTT. The chain couples TRBV7-3 to TRBJ1-4; 8 bases align to TRBD1. Germline assignment: CDR1 SGHTA and CDR2 FQGTGA. With 2 bases clipped from V and 3 bases from J, the junction kept 2 bases outside the gene matches. This CDR3 spans 15 amino acids.